This entry describes one T cell receptor (beta chain). There is no known antigen for this receptor. Per-base quality was not reported, and no clone a single base away is much larger than it. This record comes from a study of cytomegalovirus exposure and HLA in healthy donors (dated by TCRdb to 2016 to 2017). About the study as a whole: In an earlier analysis of around 540 of the donors, 250 to 350 Gb of sequence data and 117 million unique TCR beta sequences from 150 million to 200 million T cells were reported. About 280 gigabases of sequencing data and 70 million to 100 million unique TCR sequences made up an early release that covered 640 HLA-typed donors. The genetic ancestry cluster associated with self-reported Caucasian donors included about four fifths of the 398 genotyped donors. The study aimed to test whether cataloging public T cell receptors could reveal signatures of past pathogen exposure. The study used immunosequencing to profile the T cell repertoires of approximately 630 subjects and linked those repertoires to cytomegalovirus serostatus. A separate validation cohort of over 95 different subjects was used in addition to the roughly 720-subject first cohort. To predict cytomegalovirus infection status, the study brought together high-throughput TCR immunosequencing, statistical association of individual TCRs with disease status, and machine learning. A later analysis re-examined previously published TCR beta repertoires from about 670 donors and added high-resolution HLA genotyping to investigate patterns of TCR occurrence. Rather than using new phenotypic data, the later analysis identified candidate immune exposures from TCR beta sequences and from how often those sequences occurred across donors. An earlier analysis of some 500 of the donors applied high-throughput TCR beta sequencing to assess whether each TCR beta V gene segment acted as functional or pseudogenic. Alongside the repertoire data, information on donor age, sex, ethnicity and CMV serostatus was compiled. A later genetic analysis used genome-wide SNP genotypes for 398 of the 666 donors, treating that subset as a discovery cohort. Every discovery cohort repertoire had been produced on one sequencing platform. HLA typing covered class I and class II loci at four-digit resolution. The number of donors typed differed by locus, with 629-630 for A, B, C, DRB1 and DQB1, more than 500 for DQA1, over 600 for DPA1, and under 490 for DPB1. Roughly 5 DR-DQ haplotypes were handled as single units for association and clustering because linkage in the cohort was strong. Among roughly 370 genotyped donors of the cohort, an average of about 240,000 unique TCR beta nucleotide sequences were sequenced per donor, roughly a sixth of them non-productive.

The cohort consisted of 600 to 750 healthy bone marrow donors. At the time of sampling, every cohort member was nominally healthy, though immune exposures that went unrecorded were likely present. The donor was CMV seronegative and belonged to the group of around 350 seronegative cohort members. A peripheral blood sample was collected from each donor, and TCR beta sequencing was performed on peripheral blood mononuclear cells. Genomic DNA was extracted from the blood cell samples with the Qiagen DNeasy Blood Extraction Kit. Preparation of the library involved the immunoSEQ multiplex PCR assay. For the multiplex PCR, a mixture combining 60 forward primers for TCR Vbeta segments and 13 reverse primers for TCR Jbeta segments was used. A multiplex PCR assay on genomic DNA amplified the CDR3 region of rearranged TCR beta genes. Amplified TCR beta libraries were sequenced as 87-base-pair reads on the Illumina HiSeq System. In the authors' own workflow: In a later analysis, some 80 million unique TCR beta chains were counted across the approximately 640 repertoires, and around 11 million of these chains were shared by at least two donors. A nearest-neighbor algorithm error-corrected the raw reads and collapsed the reads into unique sequences, merging closely related sequences to remove PCR and sequencing errors. V, D and J gene segments were assigned by aligning CDR3 sequences to IMGT reference sequences. For a sequence to be retained, a match of at least six nucleotides was required to both a V gene segment and a J gene segment. Rearrangements were classified as productive when the CDR3 lacked stop codons and remained in frame with V and J, and all other rearrangements were classified as non-productive. Following IMGT convention, CDR3 was defined as the stretch from the second conserved V-encoded cysteine to the conserved J-encoded phenylalanine. Sequences without an unambiguous match to a single V gene segment were excluded from the earlier analysis of a few hundred of the donors. An earlier analysis of several hundred of the donors called V segments functional above 56.7% productive rearrangements and segregating when the between-donor standard deviation exceeded 5%. A statistical classification framework was built to diagnose cytomegalovirus status from the catalog of TCR beta chain sequences. V and J gene assignment, in a later analysis, came from comparing TCR nucleotide sequences with IMGT/GENE-DB human TR gene sequences. Using the TCRdist pipeline, a later analysis assigned CDR3 sequences along with most-parsimonious VDJ recombination scenarios. In a later analysis, every TCR beta chain was defined by the combination of its CDR3 amino acid sequence and its V-gene family, and reads without a unique V-gene family were dropped. To address suspected cross-contamination and a sequencing artifact, a later analysis removed around 590 highly shared, low-generation-probability nucleotide sequences. A later analysis calculated a clonal expansion index for each public chain from normalized within-repertoire ranks of inferred template counts. Generation probabilities in a later analysis came from a VDJ recombination model fitted to out-of-frame rearrangements, and those results were checked against IGoR. Hypergeometric tests were used in a later analysis to score TCR-TCR, TCR-HLA and TCR-CMV co-occurrence, with a repertoire-size bias correction applied to the TCR pairs. False discovery rates were estimated in a later analysis by permuting HLA or CMV assignments 20 times. In a later analysis, co-occurring TCRs were grouped with DBSCAN, and TCRdist sequence similarity was added when clustering was performed within HLA-allele-positive subsets. For co-occurrence clustering, repertoires with fewer than 30,000 or more than 120,000 public chains were excluded, along with about five repertoires with anomalous nucleotide sharing. TCRdb stores this immuneACCESS table with in-frame sequences only. Part of the clones is absent; in the studies checked, under half of the shortfall reflects unresolved V genes, and no reason is known for the rest. For V, J and clone size, that table is used; D and trimming come from the DNA. The sample has around 200,000 clones on record, under 85% of them singletons. Clones ranked in the top ten supply around 1.6% of the sample.

From the cysteine up to the phenylalanine, the CDR3 has a length of 14 residues. This entry keeps only the CDR3 DNA: 42 bases, framed from base 1. CDR1 and CDR2 are read off the germline V gene as SGHTA and FQGNSA. From V the trimming removes 7 bases and from J it removes 4 bases, while the gene matches leave 5 bases of the junction unaccounted for. Results the study describes overall, beyond this receptor: According to a later analysis, parvovirus B19, influenza, CMV and Epstein-Barr virus appeared linked to several top co-occurrence clusters. A later genetic analysis reported fewer N-insertions in productive TCRs among donors in an Asian-associated ancestry cluster than the roughly 700-donor mean. The classifier was reported to diagnose cytomegalovirus status with high specificity and sensitivity in both the original and validation cohorts. The authors suggested that the approach could potentially be extended to other disease states and immunological phenotypes. V-gene and J-gene trimming of TCR beta chains was associated with a missense DCLRE1C variant in a later genetic analysis, and the association was replicated in an independent cohort. A further reported finding was that TCR beta sequences accurately predicted the HLA-A and HLA-B alleles for most subjects in the first cohort. For the cohort, immune exposure information was limited to CMV serostatus. Because the 87-base-pair reads could not distinguish some IMGT-functional V segments, including TRBV6-2 and TRBV6-3, those segments were excluded. Because some donors lacked HLA typing at each locus, the association tests relied only on the typed subset. In a later analysis, around 15,000 TCR beta sequences were associated with specific HLA alleles at a false discovery rate of 0.05. Roughly 15 rarely observed V segments, including chromosome 9 orphons, were excluded from the earlier analysis of about 500 of the donors because counts were too low. In vitro tests confirmed that three of the cytomegalovirus-associated TCR beta chains recognize cytomegalovirus antigens. A cluster of highly shared sequence variants was judged likely to be a technical artifact of the sequencing pipeline. In a later analysis, HLA-associated TCR beta chains showed more clonal expansion and lower generation probabilities than non-associated chains that were equally common. This cohort had only TCR beta chains sequenced, and the lack of alpha or paired-chain data limited which features could be detected. Correlated functional status among segregating V segments might reflect linkage disequilibrium, but an unknown experimental factor could not be ruled out. In a later analysis, TCR association rates were found to vary across HLA loci, with the most associated TCRs seen for DRB1 alleles and the fewest for HLA-C alleles. According to a later analysis, most CMV-associated TCR beta chains appeared to be HLA-restricted, and the HLA associations seemed to be driven largely by CMV exposure. In an earlier analysis of some 500 of the donors, most TCR beta V segments appeared in productive rearrangements about 87% or about 30% of the time, broadly matching IMGT annotations. The study gave a list of 150 to 200 TCR beta chains associated with cytomegalovirus. Sequencing depth was assumed to be roughly uniform across donors in the presence/absence analyses, though that assumption may not hold. When HLA alleles, especially DR and DQ, strongly co-occurred, attributing TCR associations to individual alleles was difficult. While some public TCRs were present in many individuals, most TCR sequences turned up only very rarely across donors.

The source of this sequence is a woman in her late teens or twenties in good health and CMV-seronegative. This sequence uses TRBV7-2 and TRBJ2-7; TRBD1 matches 12 bases in the middle. Sequencing was performed on PBMCs. CDR3 reads: CASTPGQGAYEQYF. Here is the DNA: TGTGCCAGCACCCCGGGACAGGGGGCTTACGAGCAGTACTTC.